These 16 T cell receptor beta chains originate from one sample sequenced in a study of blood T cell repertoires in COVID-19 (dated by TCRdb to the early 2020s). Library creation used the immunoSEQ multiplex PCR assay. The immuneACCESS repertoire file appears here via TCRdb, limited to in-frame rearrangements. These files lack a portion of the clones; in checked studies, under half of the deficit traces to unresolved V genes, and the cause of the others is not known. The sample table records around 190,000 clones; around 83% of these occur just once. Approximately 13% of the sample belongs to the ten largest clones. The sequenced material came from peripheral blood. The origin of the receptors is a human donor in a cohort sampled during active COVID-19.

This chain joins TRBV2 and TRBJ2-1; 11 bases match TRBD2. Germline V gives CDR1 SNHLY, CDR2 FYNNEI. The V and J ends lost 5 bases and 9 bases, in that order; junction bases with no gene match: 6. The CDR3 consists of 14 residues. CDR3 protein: CASSTSGRYGEQFF. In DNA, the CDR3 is TGTGCCAGCAGTACTAGCGGGAGATATGGTGAGCAGTTCTTC.

CDR3 sequence: CAWSVTRTGNTIYF. CDR3 bases: TGTGCCTGGAGTGTAACCAGGACTGGAAACACCATATATTTT. This sequence joins TRBV30 and TRBJ1-3; D is undetermined. CDR3 length: 14 amino acids. Deletions cut 0 bases from V and 2 bases from J, with 8 bases between. Germline V gene lookup returns CDR1 GTSNPN and CDR2 SVGIG (reference sequence).

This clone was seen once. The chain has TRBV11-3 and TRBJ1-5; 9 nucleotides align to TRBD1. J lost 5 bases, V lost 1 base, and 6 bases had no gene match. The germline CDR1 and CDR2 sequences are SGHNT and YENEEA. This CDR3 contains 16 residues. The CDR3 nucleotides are TGTGCCAGCAGCTTAGTCGGACAGGGGTGGCATCAGCCCCAGCATTTT. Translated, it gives CASSLVGQGWHQPQHF.

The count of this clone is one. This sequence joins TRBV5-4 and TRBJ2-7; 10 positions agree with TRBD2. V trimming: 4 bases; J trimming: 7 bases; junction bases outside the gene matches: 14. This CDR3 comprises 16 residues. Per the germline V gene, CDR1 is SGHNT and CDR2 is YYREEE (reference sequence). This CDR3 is CASSPGGLAGAWEQYF. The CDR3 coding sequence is TGTGCCAGCAGCCCCGGCGGGCTAGCGGGAGCGTGGGAGCAGTACTTC.

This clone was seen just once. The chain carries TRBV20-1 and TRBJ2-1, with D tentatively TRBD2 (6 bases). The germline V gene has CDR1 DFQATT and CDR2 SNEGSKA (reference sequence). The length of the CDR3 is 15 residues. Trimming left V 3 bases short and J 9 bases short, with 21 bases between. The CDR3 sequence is CSASQWDTRGGEQFF. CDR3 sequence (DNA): TGCAGTGCTAGTCAGTGGGATACCCGGGGAGGTGAGCAGTTCTTC.

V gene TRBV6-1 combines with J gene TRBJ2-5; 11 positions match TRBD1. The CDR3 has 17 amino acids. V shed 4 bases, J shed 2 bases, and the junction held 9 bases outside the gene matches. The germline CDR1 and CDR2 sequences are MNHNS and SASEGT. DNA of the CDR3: TGTGCCAGCAGTGGAGGAAGGACAGGGGGCTTACAAGAGACCCAGTACTTC. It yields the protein CASSGGRTGGLQETQYF.

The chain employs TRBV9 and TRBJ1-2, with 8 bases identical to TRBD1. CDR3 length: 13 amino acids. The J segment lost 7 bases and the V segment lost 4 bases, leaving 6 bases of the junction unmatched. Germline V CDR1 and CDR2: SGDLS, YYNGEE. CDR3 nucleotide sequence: TGTGCCAGCAGCCAAGGACAGGGTCGTGGCTACACCTTC. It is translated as CASSQGQGRGYTF.

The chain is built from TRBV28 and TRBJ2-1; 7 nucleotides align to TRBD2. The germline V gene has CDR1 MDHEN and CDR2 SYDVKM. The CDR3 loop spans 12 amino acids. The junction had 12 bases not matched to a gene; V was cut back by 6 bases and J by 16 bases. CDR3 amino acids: CASRRPGLPVFF. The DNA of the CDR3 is TGTGCCAGCAGACGCCCGGGACTACCAGTTTTCTTC. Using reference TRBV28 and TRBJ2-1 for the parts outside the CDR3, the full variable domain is DVKVTQSSRYLVKRTGEKVFLECVQDMDHENMFWYRQDPGLGLRLIYFSYDVKMKEKGDIPEGYSVSREKKERFSLILESASTNQTSMYLCASRRPGLPVFFGPGTRLTVL.

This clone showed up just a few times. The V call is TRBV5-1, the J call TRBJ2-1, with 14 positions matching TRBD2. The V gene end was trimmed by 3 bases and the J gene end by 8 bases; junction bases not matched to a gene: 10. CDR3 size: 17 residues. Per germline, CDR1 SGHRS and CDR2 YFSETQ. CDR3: CASSSGRTSGRLDEQFF. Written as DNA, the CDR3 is TGCGCCAGCAGCTCTGGCCGGACTAGCGGGAGGCTCGATGAGCAGTTCTTC.

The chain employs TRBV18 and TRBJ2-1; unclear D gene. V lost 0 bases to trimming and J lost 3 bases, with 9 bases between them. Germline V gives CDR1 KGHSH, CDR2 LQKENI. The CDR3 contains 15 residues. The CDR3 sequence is CASSPPVRFYNEQFF. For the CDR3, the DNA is TGTGCCAGCTCACCACCGGTTAGATTCTACAATGAGCAGTTCTTC.

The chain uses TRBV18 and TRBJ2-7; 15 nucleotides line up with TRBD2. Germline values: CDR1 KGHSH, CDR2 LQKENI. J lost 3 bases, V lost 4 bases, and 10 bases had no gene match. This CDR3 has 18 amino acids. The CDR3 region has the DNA TGTGCCAGCTCACTCCGGACTAGCGGGAGGGCCATAGACTACGAGCAGTACTTC. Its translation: CASSLRTSGRAIDYEQYF.

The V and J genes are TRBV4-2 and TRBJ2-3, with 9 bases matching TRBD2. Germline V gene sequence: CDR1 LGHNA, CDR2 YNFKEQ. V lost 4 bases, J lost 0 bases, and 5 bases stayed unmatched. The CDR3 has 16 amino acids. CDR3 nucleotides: TGTGCCAGCAGCCTTCGAGCGGGAGGCAGCACAGATACGCAGTATTTT. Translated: CASSLRAGGSTDTQYF.

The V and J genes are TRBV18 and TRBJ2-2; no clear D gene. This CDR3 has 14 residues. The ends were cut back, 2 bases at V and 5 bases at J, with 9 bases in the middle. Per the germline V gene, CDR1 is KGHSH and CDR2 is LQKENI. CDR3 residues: CASSPGQNTGELFF. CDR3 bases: TGTGCCAGCTCACCAGGGCAGAATACCGGGGAGCTGTTTTTT.

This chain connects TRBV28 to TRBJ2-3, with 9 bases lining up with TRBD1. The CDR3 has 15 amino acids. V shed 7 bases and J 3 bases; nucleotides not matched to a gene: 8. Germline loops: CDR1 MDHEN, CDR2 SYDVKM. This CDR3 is CASNRRDRDTDTQYF. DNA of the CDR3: TGTGCCAGCAACCGCCGGGACAGGGATACAGATACGCAGTATTTT.

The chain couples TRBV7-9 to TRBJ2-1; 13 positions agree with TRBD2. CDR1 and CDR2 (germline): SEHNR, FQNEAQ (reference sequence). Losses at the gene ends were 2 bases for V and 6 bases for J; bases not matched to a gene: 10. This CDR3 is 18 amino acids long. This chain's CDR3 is CASSLRVRTSGRGNEQFF. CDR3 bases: TGTGCCAGCAGCTTAAGGGTAAGGACTAGCGGGAGAGGCAATGAGCAGTTCTTC.

The CDR3 is CASSDGQGLETQYF. CDR3 nucleotides: TGTGCCAGCAGTGACGGACAGGGTTTGGAGACCCAGTACTTC. This rearrangement joins TRBV2 to TRBJ2-5; TRBD1 matches at 8 bases. The CDR3 runs 14 residues. With 3 bases clipped from V and 5 bases from J, the junction kept 5 bases outside the gene matches. Germline V lookup: CDR1 SNHLY, CDR2 FYNNEI.